What follows are 22 T cell receptor beta chains derived from one specimen sequenced in a study of T cell changes during pregnancy in multiple sclerosis. Libraries were prepared by immunoSEQ multiplex PCR; TCRdb keeps only in-frame clonotypes and omits some of them. The sample lists 66,000 or so clones; 85% to 90% were seen once. Source: peripheral blood, taken in the first trimester of pregnancy. These receptors came from a female donor in good health, enrolled as a control in a pregnancy study.

The chain carries TRBV5-1 and TRBJ2-1; TRBD2 agrees at 9 bases. Germline CDR1 is SGHRS and CDR2 is YFSETQ. V lost 4 bases and J lost 8; bases outside the gene matches: 7. The CDR3 is 14 amino acids. The CDR3 protein is CASSPGTSPHEQFF. CDR3 DNA sequence: TGCGCCAGCAGCCCCGGGACTAGCCCCCATGAGCAGTTCTTC.

The chain carries TRBV6-5 and TRBJ1-2; D possibly corresponds to TRBD1 (5 bases). Trimming took off 6 bases at V and 2 bases at J, with 13 bases between the two ends. This CDR3 comprises 14 residues. Germline loops: CDR1 MNHEY, CDR2 SVGAGI. The CDR3 is CASRLGRLNYGYTF. DNA for the CDR3: TGTGCCAGCAGATTGGGGCGCCTAAACTATGGCTACACCTTC.

The chain has TRBV7-2 and TRBJ2-5; D perhaps matches TRBD2 (6 bases). The CDR3 contains 14 residues. The V end was cut by 0 bases, the J end by 2 bases, with 7 bases between. Germline V gives CDR1 SGHTA, CDR2 FQGNSA. CDR3 loop: CASSLAREQETQYF. In DNA, the CDR3 is TGTGCCAGCAGCTTAGCCCGGGAGCAAGAGACCCAGTACTTC.

The J gene is TRBJ1-6, the V gene TRBV6-5; D not resolved. This CDR3 spans 14 amino acids. CDR1 MNHEY and CDR2 SVGAGI come from the germline V gene. V shed 3 bases and J shed 8 bases, with 11 bases lying between them. In DNA, the CDR3 is TGTGCCAGCAGTTATACCTTGAGGGATTCACCCCTCCACTTT. It encodes CASSYTLRDSPLHF.

V gene TRBV29-1 combines with J gene TRBJ1-4; 7 bases align to TRBD1. The CDR3 extends over 18 amino acids. V shed 5 bases and J 0 bases; nucleotides not matched to a gene: 15. Germline values: CDR1 SQVTM, CDR2 ANQGSEA. In DNA form, the CDR3 reads TGCAGCGTTTTACCTTTAGGACAGGAAAGTGCAACTAATGAAAAACTGTTTTTT. The encoded protein is CSVLPLGQESATNEKLFF.

The chain carries TRBV27 and TRBJ1-1; a weak D match, TRBD1 (5 bases). The CDR3 covers 17 residues. V was shortened by 4 bases and J by 3 bases, with 21 bases between the two germline ends. Germline V gene lookup returns CDR1 MNHEY and CDR2 SMNVEV (reference sequence). This chain's CDR3 is CASSYRGRAWGDTEAFF. CDR3 bases: TGTGCCAGCAGTTACCGGGGCAGGGCTTGGGGGGACACTGAAGCTTTCTTT.

V and J are TRBV7-2 and TRBJ2-7, with D possibly TRBD2 on 5 matching bases. This CDR3 has 13 amino acids. Germline CDR1 reads SGHTA; CDR2 reads FQGNSA. Trimming removed 5 bases at V and 3 bases at J, with 11 bases between. This CDR3 is CASSVGRGYEQYF. CDR3 DNA: TGTGCCAGCAGCGTTGGACGGGGCTACGAGCAGTACTTC.

CDR3 in amino acids: CASSYNMDRLAGNTIYF. CDR3 nucleotide sequence: TGTGCCAGCAGTTACAATATGGACAGACTGGCCGGAAACACCATATATTTT. This chain links TRBV21-1 with TRBJ1-3; TRBD1, the table's D call, lacks a check against the DNA. TRBV21-1 is termed a pseudogene. The CDR3 covers 17 residues.

V and J are TRBV7-6 and TRBJ1-2; 9 bases are a match to TRBD1. The germline gives CDR1 SGHVS, CDR2 FNYEAQ. After removal of 5 bases from V and 8 bases from J, the junction contained 12 bases not matched to a gene. The CDR3 length is 15 residues. CDR3 bases: TGTGCCAGCAGCCAAGAAAAACAGGGGGCTCGCGGCTACACCTTC. Translation: CASSQEKQGARGYTF.

The V and J genes are TRBV4-2 and TRBJ2-7; 8 positions match TRBD2. The CDR3 consists of 16 residues. CDR1 is LGHNA, CDR2 YNFKEQ, per germline. Trimming removed 0 bases from V and 0 bases from J; junction bases left unmatched: 4. CDR3: CASSQEGAGDSYEQYF. CDR3 in DNA: TGTGCCAGCAGCCAAGAGGGAGCGGGGGACTCCTACGAGCAGTACTTC.

The sample holds a few counts of this clone. The chain carries TRBV7-2 and TRBJ1-1; D remains ambiguous. Trimming stripped 5 bases from V and 1 base from J, with 11 bases between. Germline loops: CDR1 SGHTA, CDR2 FQGNSA. There are 14 residues in the CDR3. CDR3 bases: TGTGCCAGCAGCGCAATGGCCCAGAACACTGAAGCTTTCTTT. Its translation: CASSAMAQNTEAFF.

The chain joins TRBV25-1 to TRBJ2-7; 7 nucleotides agree with TRBD1. Germline lookup yields CDR1 MGHDK and CDR2 SYGVNS. There are 13 residues in the CDR3. Trimming cost V 4 bases and J 5 bases; bases outside gene matches: 5. CDR3 sequence (DNA): TGTGCCAGCAGTGTAACAGGGGCGAACGAGCAGTACTTC. Amino acids: CASSVTGANEQYF.

On this clone itself: The sample holds other DNA sequences that translate to the same CDR3. V is TRBV19 and J is TRBJ1-5; 7 bases map to TRBD1. This CDR3 has 15 amino acids. Germline V gives CDR1 LNHDA, CDR2 SQIVND (reference sequence). Trimming cost V 9 bases and J 0 bases; bases outside gene matches: 8. The CDR3 spells CASSRDSYSNQPQHF. The CDR3 bases are TGTGCCAGCTCTCGGGACAGCTATAGCAATCAGCCCCAGCATTTT.

The chain combines TRBV7-2 with TRBJ1-1, with D possibly TRBD1 on 5 matching bases. This CDR3 has 15 amino acids. The ends were cut back, 5 bases at V and 1 base at J, with 14 bases in the middle. Germline V gene lookup returns CDR1 SGHTA and CDR2 FQGNSA. CDR3 bases: TGTGCCAGCAGCGGGTCAGGGTGGAAGAACACTGAAGCTTTCTTT. It translates to CASSGSGWKNTEAFF.

This chain connects TRBV2 to TRBJ1-5, with a tentative D call TRBD1 (5 bases). Germline V lookup: CDR1 SNHLY, CDR2 FYNNEI. V lost 5 bases, J lost 3 bases, and 8 bases lay in between. This CDR3 comprises 13 residues. Here the CDR3 DNA reads TGTGCCAGCAGTTCAGGGTTCAATCAGCCCCAGCATTTT. It encodes CASSSGFNQPQHF.

The chain recombines TRBV25-1 with TRBJ1-4, with D unresolved. The V and J ends lost 9 bases and 5 bases respectively, with 13 bases between them. Germline V lookup: CDR1 MGHDK, CDR2 SYGVNS. This CDR3 has 13 residues. CDR3 sequence reads: CASQEAANEKLFF. The CDR3 DNA sequence: TGTGCCAGTCAGGAGGCAGCAAATGAAAAACTGTTTTTT.

The rearrangement uses TRBV4-3 and TRBJ2-6; 10 bases are shared with TRBD2. This CDR3 is 21 amino acids long. V lost 0 bases to trimming and J lost 0 bases; unmatched junction nucleotides: 11. The germline V gene encodes CDR1 LGHNA and CDR2 YSLEER. DNA for the CDR3: TGCGCCAGCAGCCAAGATTTAGCGGGGGGTTGGACTCGCTCTGGGGCCAACGTCCTGACTTTC. Protein sequence: CASSQDLAGGWTRSGANVLTF.

This clone was seen a single time. This CDR3 reads CASSATSGGYNEQFF. The CDR3 nucleotides are TGTGCCAGCAGTGCGACTAGCGGGGGTTACAATGAGCAGTTCTTC. The chain has TRBV6-4 and TRBJ2-1; 12 bases align to TRBD2. Germline lookup yields CDR1 MRHNA and CDR2 SNTAGT. V lost 4 bases, J lost 4 bases, and 2 bases stayed unmatched. The CDR3 runs 15 residues.

This rearrangement joins TRBV4-3 to TRBJ1-2; D is possibly TRBD1 (5 bases). Germline CDR1 and CDR2: LGHNA and YSLEER. V dropped 3 bases and J dropped 11 bases, with 16 bases sitting between them. CDR3 size: 13 residues. CDR3 sequence (DNA): TGCGCCAGCAGCCAGGACCAACAGGCCACATACACCTTC. It codes for CASSQDQQATYTF.

The chain combines TRBV5-1 with TRBJ2-2; D ambiguous. This CDR3 contains 12 residues. Germline assignment: CDR1 SGHRS and CDR2 YFSETQ. The V gene lost 7 bases and the J gene lost 7 bases, with 11 bases spanning the gap. For the CDR3, the DNA is TGCGCCAGCCGCGACGGCGGCGGGGAGCTGTTTTTT. It codes for CASRDGGGELFF.

This rearrangement joins TRBV11-2 to TRBJ2-7; 9 bases agree with TRBD1. Looked up from germline, CDR1 is SGHAT and CDR2 is FQNNGV. There are 16 residues in the CDR3. Trimming at V came to 5 bases and at J to 1 base, leaving 9 bases not matched to a gene. CDR3 loop: CASSTHRGRGSYEQYF. CDR3 sequence (DNA): TGTGCCAGCAGCACCCACAGGGGGCGAGGATCCTACGAGCAGTACTTC.

The gene calls are TRBV7-9 and TRBJ2-4; D is perhaps TRBD1 (5 bases). The V and J ends lost 4 bases and 0 bases respectively, with 13 bases between them. CDR3 length equals 16 residues. Germline assignment: CDR1 SEHNR and CDR2 FQNEAQ (reference sequence). The CDR3 DNA reads TGTGCCAGCAGCTCCTCGACAGCCCCAGCCAAAAACATTCAGTACTTC. Its translation is CASSSSTAPAKNIQYF. The full variable domain, rest sourced from reference TRBV7-9 and TRBJ2-4, is DTGVSQNPRHKITKRGQNVTFRCDPISEHNRLYWYRQTLGQGPEFLTYFQNEAQLEKSRLLSDRFSAERPKGSFSTLEIQRTEQGDSAMYLCASSSSTAPAKNIQYFGAGTRLSVL.